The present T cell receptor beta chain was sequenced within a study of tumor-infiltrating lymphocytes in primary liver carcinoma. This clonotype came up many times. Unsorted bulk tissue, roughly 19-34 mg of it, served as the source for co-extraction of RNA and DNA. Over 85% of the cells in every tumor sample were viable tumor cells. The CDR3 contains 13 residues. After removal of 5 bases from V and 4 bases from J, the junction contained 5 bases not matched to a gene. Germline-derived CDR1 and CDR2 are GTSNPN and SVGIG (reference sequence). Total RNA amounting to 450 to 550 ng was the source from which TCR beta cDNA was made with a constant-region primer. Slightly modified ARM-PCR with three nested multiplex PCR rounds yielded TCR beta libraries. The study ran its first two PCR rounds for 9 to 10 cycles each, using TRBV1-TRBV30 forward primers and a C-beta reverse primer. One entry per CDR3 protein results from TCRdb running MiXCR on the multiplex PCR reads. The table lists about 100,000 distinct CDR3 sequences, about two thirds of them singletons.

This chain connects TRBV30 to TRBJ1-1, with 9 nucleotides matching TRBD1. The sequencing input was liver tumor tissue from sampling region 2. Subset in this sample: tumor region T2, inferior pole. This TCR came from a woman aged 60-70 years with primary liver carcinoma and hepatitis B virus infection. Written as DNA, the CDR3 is TGTGCCTGGGGAGGACAGGGGAGCACTGAAGCTTTCTTT. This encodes CAWGGQGSTEAFF.